This T cell receptor (beta chain) was sequenced for a study of blood T cell repertoires in COVID-19. Overall study: From T cells, B-cell-depleted T cells, or PBMCs came the material, which was cDNA or gDNA.

Profiled with immunoSEQ multiplex PCR; TCRdb holds only in-frame clones, not every one. The data contain hundreds of thousands of clones, roughly 85% of them singletons. In germline, CDR1 is MNHEY, CDR2 SMNVEV (reference sequence). CDR3 length: 15 amino acids. Trimming at V came to 2 bases and at J to 2 bases, leaving 4 bases not matched to a gene. The sequenced material came from peripheral blood. The TCR sequence derives from a woman aged 18-35 years who had recovered from COVID-19. The chain links TRBV27 to TRBJ2-7, with 9 bases lining up with TRBD1. The CDR3 is CASSLEGQGTYEQYF. For the CDR3, the DNA is TGTGCCAGCAGTTTAGAGGGACAGGGAACCTACGAGCAGTACTTC.